This T cell receptor beta chain comes out of a study of OX40 agonist ivuxolimab in advanced cancers. About the study: People in dose escalation had one of these cancers: hepatocellular carcinoma, melanoma, renal cell or head and neck cancer. Three patients responded partially, comprising one with hepatocellular carcinoma and two with cutaneous melanoma. Patients were around 83% male with ages roughly 20 to 85, mean about 65.

Measured with immunoSEQ multiplex PCR; TCRdb has only the in-frame clones, and not every one. The sample records around 66,000 clones, around 87% being singletons. Germline V lookup: CDR1 LNHDA, CDR2 SQIVND (reference sequence). There are 13 residues in the CDR3. Trimming took off 1 base at V and 4 bases at J, with 7 bases between the two ends. Samples were taken at baseline and on day 1 of cycles 4 and 7. This rearrangement joins TRBV19 to TRBJ2-5, with D possibly matching TRBD1 (6 bases). The source was CD4+ or CD8+ T cells sorted from blood, collected in a trial of the OX40 agonist ivuxolimab. This TCR came from an adult with an advanced solid tumor such as melanoma, head and neck, liver or kidney cancer. CDR3 DNA: TGTGCCAGTAGTATAGCAGGGGCAGAGACCCAGTACTTC. Its translation: CASSIAGAETQYF.